This T cell receptor beta chain derives from a study of blood T cell repertoires in COVID-19. This CDR3 spans 15 amino acids. Germline assignment: CDR1 MNHEY and CDR2 SVGAGI. With 6 bases clipped from V and 9 bases from J, the junction kept 9 bases outside the gene matches. Assay: immunoSEQ multiplex PCR; the TCRdb copy retains only in-frame clones and omits some. The data show 270,000 or so clones, about nine tenths seen once. Input material: peripheral blood. The chain has TRBV6-5 and TRBJ1-6, with 9 bases fitting TRBD1. This TCR derives from a woman in her 30s with COVID-19, enrolled during active disease. This CDR3 reads CASRKDRGGGSPLHF. The CDR3 nucleotides are TGTGCCAGCAGAAAGGACAGGGGTGGTGGTTCACCCCTCCACTTT.